The clone carrying this T cell receptor beta chain was recorded a few times. Trimming took 1 base from V and 4 from J, leaving 8 bases between them. CDR1 is SGHDT, CDR2 YYEEEE, per germline. The CDR3 extends over 14 amino acids. A second about 7 to 12 cycle PCR used barcoded and J-beta primers. TCRdb used MiXCR to reprocess the 5' RACE reads, holding one entry per CDR3 protein. This table has around 970,000 distinct CDR3 sequences, roughly 51% appearing once. The entry originates in a study of blood T cells in healthy people across ages. Specimen: blood. The chain recombines TRBV5-6 with TRBJ1-4, with D unresolved. The TCR originated in an older woman in good health. The CDR3 DNA sequence: TGTGCCAGCAGCTTGCGGTGGGATAATGAAAAACTGTTTTTT. It translates to CASSLRWDNEKLFF.